This T cell receptor (beta chain) stems from a study of neoadjuvant anti-PD-1 for oral cavity cancer. Overall study context: Patients without progression got a fourth dose around day 43.

Germline V gene sequence: CDR1 MDHEN, CDR2 SYDVKM. Trimming shortened V by 8 bases and J by 1 base, and 5 bases separated the two germline ends. The CDR3 consists of 12 residues. General study results and limits: Treg/Th17 ratio rose with pretreatment blood and fell with post-treatment tumor TCRbeta clonality.

Profiled with immunoSEQ multiplex PCR; TCRdb holds only in-frame clones, not every one. This table holds about 62,000 clones, more than 65% found once. Comments on this clone: The antigen is unknown.

The sequencing here drew on PBMCs, taken before nivolumab (anti-PD-1) treatment. The receptor comes from a person aged 35-79 years with oral cavity squamous cell carcinoma. The rearrangement joins TRBV28 to TRBJ2-2; D unclear. The CDR3 sequence: CASEQNTGELFF. In DNA form, the CDR3 reads TGTGCCAGCGAGCAGAACACCGGGGAGCTGTTTTTT.